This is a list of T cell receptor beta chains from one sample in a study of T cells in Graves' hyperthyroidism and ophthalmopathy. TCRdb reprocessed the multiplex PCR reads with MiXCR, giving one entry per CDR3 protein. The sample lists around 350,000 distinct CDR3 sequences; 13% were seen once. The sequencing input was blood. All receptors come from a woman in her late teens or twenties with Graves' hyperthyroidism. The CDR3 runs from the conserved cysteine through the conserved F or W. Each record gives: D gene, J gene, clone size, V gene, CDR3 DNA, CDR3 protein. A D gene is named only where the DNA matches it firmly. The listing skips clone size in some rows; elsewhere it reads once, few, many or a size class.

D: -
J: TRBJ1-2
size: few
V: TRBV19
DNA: TGTGCCAGTAGTTCCTCACGCACGGGCCAGGGTCCCTATGGCTACACCTTC
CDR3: CASSSSRTGQGPYGYTF

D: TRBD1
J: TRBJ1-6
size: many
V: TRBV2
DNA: TGTGCCACCGAACCCTACAGGGGAACAAATTCACCCCTCCACTTT
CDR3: CATEPYRGTNSPLHF

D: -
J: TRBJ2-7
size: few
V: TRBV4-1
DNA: TGCGCCAGCAGCCCCAGTTTCCTCTCCGAGCAGTACTTC
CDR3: CASSPSFLSEQYF

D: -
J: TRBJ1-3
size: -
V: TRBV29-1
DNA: TGCAGCGTTGACTCTTCGGCAGAGCATGGAGACACCATATATTTT
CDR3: CSVDSSAEHGDTIYF

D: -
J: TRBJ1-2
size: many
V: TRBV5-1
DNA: TGCGCCAGCAGCCCGGCTCTTACTCCGCGAGGCTACACCTTC
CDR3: CASSPALTPRGYTF

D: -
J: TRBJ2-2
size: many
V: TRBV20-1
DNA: TGCAGTGCTAGAGTGCCAGTCACCGGGGAGCTGTTTTTT
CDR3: CSARVPVTGELFF

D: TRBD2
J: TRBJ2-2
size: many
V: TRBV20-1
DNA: TGCAGTGCTAGGACTAGCGTAACCGGGGAGCTGTTTTTT
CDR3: CSARTSVTGELFF

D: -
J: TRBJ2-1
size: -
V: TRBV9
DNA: TGTGCCAGCAGCGTAGATTTAAGGTACTCCTACAATGAGCAGTTCTTC
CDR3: CASSVDLRYSYNEQFF

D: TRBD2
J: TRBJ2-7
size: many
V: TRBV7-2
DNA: TGTGCCAGCAGCCGGGGGGGACTAGCGGGAGCCTACGAGCAGTACTTC
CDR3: CASSRGGLAGAYEQYF

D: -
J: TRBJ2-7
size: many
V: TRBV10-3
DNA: TGTGCCACGGCAGCGGATTCCTACGAGCAGTACTTC
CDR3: CATAADSYEQYF

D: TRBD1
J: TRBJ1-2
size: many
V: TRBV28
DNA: TGTGCCAGCAGCGTAGGGGGCTCGGCGCACACTAACTATGGCTACACCTTC
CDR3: CASSVGGSAHTNYGYTF

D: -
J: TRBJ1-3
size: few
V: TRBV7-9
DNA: TGTGCCAGCAGCTTAGCCCCTTTCTCTGGAAACACCATATATTTT
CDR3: CASSLAPFSGNTIYF

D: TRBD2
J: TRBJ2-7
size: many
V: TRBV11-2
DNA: TGTGCCAGCAGCCTAGCGGGAGCCCCCTCGGGGCAGTACTTC
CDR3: CASSLAGAPSGQYF

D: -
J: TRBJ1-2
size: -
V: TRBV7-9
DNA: TGTGCCAGCAGCTACCTCTACGGGGCATCGTTGTCCTATGGCTACACCTTC
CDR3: CASSYLYGASLSYGYTF

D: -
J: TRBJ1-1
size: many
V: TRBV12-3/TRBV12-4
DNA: TGTGCCAGCAGTTACTTACAGGGTGGGCCTGAAGCTTTCTTT
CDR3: CASSYLQGGPEAFF

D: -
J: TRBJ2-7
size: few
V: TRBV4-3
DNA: TGCGCCAGCAGCCATGGGGAAACCTCCTACGAGCAGTACTTC
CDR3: CASSHGETSYEQYF

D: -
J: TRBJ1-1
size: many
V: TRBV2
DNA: TGTGCCAGAAAGACGAACACTGAAGCTTTCTTT
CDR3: CARKTNTEAFF

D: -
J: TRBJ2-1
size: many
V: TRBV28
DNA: TGTGCCAGCAGGTCCGTCAGGGGAAGGGGATACAATGAGCAGTTCTTC
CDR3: CASRSVRGRGYNEQFF

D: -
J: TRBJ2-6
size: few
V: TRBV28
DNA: TGTGGTTCTGGGACAGCCAACGTCCTGACTTTC
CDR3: CGSGTANVLTF

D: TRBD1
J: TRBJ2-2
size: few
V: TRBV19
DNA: TGTGCCAGTAGTTCGAGGACAGGGTCCTTCCCAAACACCGGGGAGCTGTTTTTT
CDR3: CASSSRTGSFPNTGELFF

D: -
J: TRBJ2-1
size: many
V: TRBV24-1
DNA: TGTGCCACCAGTGACAATACGGGAGCCACCTACAATGAGCAGTTCTTC
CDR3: CATSDNTGATYNEQFF

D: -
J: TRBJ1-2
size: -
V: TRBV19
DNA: TGTGCCAGTAGGCGGGAACGAATGGGAAACTATGGCTACACCTTC
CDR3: CASRRERMGNYGYTF

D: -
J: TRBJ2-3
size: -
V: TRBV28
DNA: TGTGCCAGCAGCCCTAAGAGAGACTGGATATACACAGATACGCAGTATTTT
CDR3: CASSPKRDWIYTDTQYF

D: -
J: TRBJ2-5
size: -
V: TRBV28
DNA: TGTGCCAGCAGTTTATTAGTTTTCGGACAGGGAGGGGGAGAGACCCAGTACTTC
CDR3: CASSLLVFGQGGGETQYF

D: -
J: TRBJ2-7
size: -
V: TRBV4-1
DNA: TGCACCAGCAGCCAAGGGGGAACTCTAGGGGTCGGGAACTCCTACGAGCAGTACTTC
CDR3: CTSSQGGTLGVGNSYEQYF

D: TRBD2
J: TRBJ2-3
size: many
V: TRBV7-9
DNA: TGTGCCAGCAGCCCTAAGCTAGCGGGGACCACAGATACGCAGTATTTT
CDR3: CASSPKLAGTTDTQYF

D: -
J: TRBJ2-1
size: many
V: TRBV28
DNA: TGTGCCAGCAGTTTAGAGGGTGTAGGAGGGGGCCGGAATGAGCAGTTCTTC
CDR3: CASSLEGVGGGRNEQFF

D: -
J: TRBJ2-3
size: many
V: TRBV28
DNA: TGTGCCAGCAGTTTAAGAGCAGACACAGATACGCAGTATTTT
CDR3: CASSLRADTDTQYF

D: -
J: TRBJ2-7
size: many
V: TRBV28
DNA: TGTGCCAGCAGTTTGACGGCGGGATCATCCTACGAGCAGTACTTC
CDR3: CASSLTAGSSYEQYF

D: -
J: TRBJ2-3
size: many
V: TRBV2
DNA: TGTGCCAGCAGACCCCCCTATCTGGGGCGGACGAGCACAGATACGCAGTATTTT
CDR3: CASRPPYLGRTSTDTQYF

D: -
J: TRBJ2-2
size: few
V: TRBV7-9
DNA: TGTGCCAGCAGCTTCTTGTCGAACACCGGGGAGCTGTTTTTT
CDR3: CASSFLSNTGELFF

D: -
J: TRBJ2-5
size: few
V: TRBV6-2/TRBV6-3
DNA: TGTGCCAGCAGAGCGGGACCTTTAAGAGGGGGGGAGACCCAGTACTTC
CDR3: CASRAGPLRGGETQYF

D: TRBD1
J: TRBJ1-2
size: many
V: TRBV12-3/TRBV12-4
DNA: TGTGCCAGCAAACAGGGGAGGAAGAACTATGGCTACACCTTC
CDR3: CASKQGRKNYGYTF

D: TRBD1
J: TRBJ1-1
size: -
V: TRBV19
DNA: TGTGCCAGTATAGGTGGGCAGGGGGCCTACACTGAAGCTTTCTTT
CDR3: CASIGGQGAYTEAFF

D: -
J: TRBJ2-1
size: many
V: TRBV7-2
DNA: TGTGCCAGCAGTCCAGGGCTGAGCTCCTACAATGAGCAGTTCTTC
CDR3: CASSPGLSSYNEQFF

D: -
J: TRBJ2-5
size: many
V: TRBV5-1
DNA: TGCGCCAGCAGTGGAGGGCGACGGAACCAAGAGACCCAGTACTTC
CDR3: CASSGGRRNQETQYF

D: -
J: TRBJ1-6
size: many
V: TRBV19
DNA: TGTGCCAGTAGTCCCTCCGGTGGCTCCTATAATTCACCCCTCCACTTT
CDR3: CASSPSGGSYNSPLHF

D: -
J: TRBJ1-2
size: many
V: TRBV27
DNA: TGTGCCAGCAGTCCGGCCGGGGGTAACTATGGCTACACCTTC
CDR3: CASSPAGGNYGYTF

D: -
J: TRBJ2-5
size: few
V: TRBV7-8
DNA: TGTGCCAGCAGCTTAGTAGCAGGGGTCGGAGAGACCCAGTACTTC
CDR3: CASSLVAGVGETQYF

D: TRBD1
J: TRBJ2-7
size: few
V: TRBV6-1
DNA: TGTGCCAGCAGACACGGACAGGGGGGCTACGAGCAGTACTTC
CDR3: CASRHGQGGYEQYF

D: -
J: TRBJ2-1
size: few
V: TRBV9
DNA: TGTGCCAGCAGCGTAGGTACGCTCTACAATGAGCAGTTCTTC
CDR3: CASSVGTLYNEQFF

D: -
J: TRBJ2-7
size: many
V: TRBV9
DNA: TGTGCCAGCAGCGTAGGCGTGGGGTGGGAGCAGTACTTC
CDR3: CASSVGVGWEQYF

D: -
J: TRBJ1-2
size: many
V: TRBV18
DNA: TGTGCCAGCTCACCACCGACAAGTCCTAATTTCTATGGCTACACCTTC
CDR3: CASSPPTSPNFYGYTF

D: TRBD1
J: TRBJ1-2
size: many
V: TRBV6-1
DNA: TGTGCCAGCATGAACAGGGGGCCGCCCCGGGGCTACACCTTC
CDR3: CASMNRGPPRGYTF

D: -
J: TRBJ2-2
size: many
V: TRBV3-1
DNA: TGTGCCAGCAGCCAAGGCCCTAGCTACACCGGGGAGCTGTTTTTT
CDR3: CASSQGPSYTGELFF

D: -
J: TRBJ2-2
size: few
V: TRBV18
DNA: TGTGCCAGCTCACCACCGTCGATCCGGACCGGGGAGCTGTTTTTT
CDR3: CASSPPSIRTGELFF

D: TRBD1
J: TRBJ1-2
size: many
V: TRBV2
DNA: TGTGCCACCTCGACAGGGAACTATGGCTACACCTTC
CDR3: CATSTGNYGYTF

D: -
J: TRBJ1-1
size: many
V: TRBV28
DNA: TGTGCCAGCAGTTCGGATGGGGGTAGGAGGTACACTGAAGCTTTCTTT
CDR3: CASSSDGGRRYTEAFF

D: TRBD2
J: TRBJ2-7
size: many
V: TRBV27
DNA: TGTGCCGCCAGGGCGGGGGGCCCCTCCTACGAGCAGTACTTC
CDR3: CAARAGGPSYEQYF

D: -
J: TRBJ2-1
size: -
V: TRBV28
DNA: TGTGCCAGCAGTGAGAGGGGGACATCAAAAGGGTTCTTC
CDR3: CASSERGTSKGFF

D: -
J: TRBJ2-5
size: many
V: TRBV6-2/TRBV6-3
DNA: TGTGCCAGCAGTCGGGGGCTCCAAGAGACCCAGTACTTC
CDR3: CASSRGLQETQYF